The following is a TCR beta chain sequence with its context. With a much larger clone just one base away, this may be a read error. Authors' processing steps: Nucleated cell number was recorded as an estimate derived from reference gene primer amplification. Some clones are missing from TCRdb's copy, which holds only in-frame ones; the method was immunoSEQ multiplex PCR. Clone size and the V and J calls come from that table; the DNA yielded D and trimming. The table records 220,000 or so clones, over 75% of them present only once. This sample stems from a study of blood T cell repertoires in COVID-19. V trimming: 10 bases; J trimming: 4 bases; junction bases outside the gene matches: 23. Per the germline V gene, CDR1 is MDHEN and CDR2 is SYDVKM. This CDR3 comprises 19 residues.

The TCR originated in a woman aged 60-70 years who had recovered from COVID-19. This chain joins TRBV28 and TRBJ1-3; 9 positions agree with TRBD1. The sample taken for sequencing was PBMCs or T cells enriched from blood (not recorded which). The CDR3: CATSTRPGQGRRAGNTIYF. CDR3 coding DNA: TGTGCCACCAGCACACGACCGGGACAGGGAAGGCGAGCGGGAAACACCATATATTTT.